The clone carrying this TCR beta chain was seen once. Only in-frame clones appear in the TCRdb table, and some are missing; sequencing was by immunoSEQ multiplex PCR. The sample consists of about 2 million clones, about 95% of them appearing once. The entry originates in a study of shared clonotypes between healthy human individuals. The naive CD8 subset, CD45RO-negative cells positively selected for CCR7, excluded terminally differentiated effector memory CD45RA+ cells. The germline CDR1 and CDR2 sequences are SGHRS and YFSETQ. The V and J ends lost 3 bases and 2 bases, in that order; junction bases with no gene match: 12. The CDR3 extends over 17 amino acids.

The sample consisted of naive CD8+ T cells sorted from blood. The chain carries TRBV5-1 and TRBJ2-3; 7 bases map to TRBD2. The clonotype comes from a young man in good health. The CDR3 sequence is CASSSIDSSGLTDTQYF. The CDR3, as DNA: TGCGCCAGCAGCTCAATCGACTCTAGCGGCCTCACAGATACGCAGTATTTT.